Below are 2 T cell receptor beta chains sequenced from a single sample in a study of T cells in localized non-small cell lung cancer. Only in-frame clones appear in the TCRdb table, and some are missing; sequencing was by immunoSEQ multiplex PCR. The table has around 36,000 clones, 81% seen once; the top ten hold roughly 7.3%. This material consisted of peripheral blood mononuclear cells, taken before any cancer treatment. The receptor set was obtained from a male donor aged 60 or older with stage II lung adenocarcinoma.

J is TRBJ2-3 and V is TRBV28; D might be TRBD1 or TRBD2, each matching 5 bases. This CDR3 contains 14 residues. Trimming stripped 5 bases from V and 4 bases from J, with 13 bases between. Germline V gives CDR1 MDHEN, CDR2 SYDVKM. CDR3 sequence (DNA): TGTGCCAGCAGTCCCTCGGGGCGATCAGATACGCAGTATTTT. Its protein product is CASSPSGRSDTQYF. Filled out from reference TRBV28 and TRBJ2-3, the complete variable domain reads DVKVTQSSRYLVKRTGEKVFLECVQDMDHENMFWYRQDPGLGLRLIYFSYDVKMKEKGDIPEGYSVSREKKERFSLILESASTNQTSMYLCASSPSGRSDTQYFGPGTRLTVL.

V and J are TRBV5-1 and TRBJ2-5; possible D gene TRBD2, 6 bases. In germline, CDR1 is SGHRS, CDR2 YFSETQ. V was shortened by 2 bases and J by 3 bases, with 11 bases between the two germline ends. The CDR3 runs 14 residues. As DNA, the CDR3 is TGCGCCAGCAGCTTCAGTGCGGGGAAAGAGACCCAGTACTTC. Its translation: CASSFSAGKETQYF.